These T cell receptor beta chains were read from a single sample in a study of shared clonotypes between healthy human individuals. The data were produced by immunoSEQ multiplex PCR, yet TCRdb's version contains in-frame clones alone and is incomplete. Here the sample spans more than 550,000 clones, about 90% being singletons. What was sequenced was memory CD8+ T cells from PBMCs. All receptors come from a man younger than 35 in good health. Some clones in this sample may be carry-over from other donors' samples. Each CDR3 is given with its conserved first and last residue. D genes are given only for firm matches. The size of a clone is reported for some rows only, either as once, few or many, or as a class for expanded clones.

d_call,cdr3_length,j_call,clone_size,v_call,cdr3_nt,cdr3_aa
TRBD1,15,TRBJ1-1,-,TRBV2,TGTGCCAGCAAAAATTACAGGGGAGGTAACACTGAAGCTTTCTTT,CASKNYRGGNTEAFF
-,15,TRBJ1-2,-,TRBV27,TGTGCCAGCAGTTTAAAAGCCGGGGGCGACTATGGCTACACCTTC,CASSLKAGGDYGYTF
TRBD2,16,TRBJ2-3,-,TRBV4-1,TGCGCCAGCAGCCTCGGGGGGGCGGGTAGCACAGATACGCAGTATTTT,CASSLGGAGSTDTQYF
-,16,TRBJ1-3,-,TRBV28,TGTGCCAGCAGTTTATGGGGTTATACCTCTGGAAACACCATATATTTT,CASSLWGYTSGNTIYF
-,16,TRBJ1-2,-,TRBV9,TGTGCCAGCAGCCCAACCCGGGTAGAGCTGGGCTATGGCTACACCTTC,CASSPTRVELGYGYTF
TRBD2,18,TRBJ2-1,-,TRBV19,TGTGCCAGTAGTATACTAAGCGGGAGGGCGAGCTCCTACAATGAGCAGTTCTTC,CASSILSGRASSYNEQFF
-,16,TRBJ2-1,-,TRBV4-3,TGCGCCAGCAGCCGGGACTGGAGGAGCTCCTACAATGAGCAGTTCTTC,CASSRDWRSSYNEQFF
-,18,TRBJ2-2,-,TRBV27,TGTGCCAGCACCTTTTTTATCAGCCCAGAGAAGAACACCGGGGAGCTGTTTTTT,CASTFFISPEKNTGELFF
-,12,TRBJ2-1,-,TRBV6-6,TGTGCCAGCAGTTACAGGGTTATCGAGCAGTTCTTC,CASSYRVIEQFF
TRBD2,14,TRBJ2-7,-,TRBV7-6,TGTGCCAGCAGCAAAGCCGGGGGGGCCAACGAGCAGTACTTC,CASSKAGGANEQYF
-,15,TRBJ1-5,-,TRBV21-1,TGTGCCAGCAAGCTAAGACAGACCCATGATCAGCCCCAGCATTTT,CASKLRQTHDQPQHF
-,13,TRBJ2-7,-,TRBV28,TGTGCCACCCGCGGGACGCGGACGTACGAGCAGTACTTC,CATRGTRTYEQYF
-,14,TRBJ2-5,once,TRBV28,TGTGCCAGCAGTTTGTCCGGCATACAAGAGACCCAGTACTTC,CASSLSGIQETQYF
TRBD2,15,TRBJ2-7,-,TRBV27,TGTGCCAGCAGTTTTGGGGGAGGGGCTTCGTACGAGCAGTACTTC,CASSFGGGASYEQYF
TRBD1,14,TRBJ1-2,-,TRBV28,TGTGCCAGCAGCCCGGACAGGTCTGGCTATGGCTACACCTTC,CASSPDRSGYGYTF
TRBD2,16,TRBJ2-7,-,TRBV5-4,TGTGCCAGCAGCCCTTCTAGCGGGACGGGGATCTACGAGCAGTACTTC,CASSPSSGTGIYEQYF
TRBD1,15,TRBJ2-7,-,TRBV6-1,TGTGCCAGCAGTGAAAGGAGACAGGGGGCCTACGAGCAGTACTTC,CASSERRQGAYEQYF
TRBD2,17,TRBJ2-2,-,TRBV2,TGTGCCAGCAGACCACTAGCGGGAGGGCGATACACCGGGGAGCTGTTTTTT,CASRPLAGGRYTGELFF
-,14,TRBJ1-5,-,TRBV19,TGTGCCAGTAGTATAGAGGAGGCGAATCAGCCCCAGCATTTT,CASSIEEANQPQHF
-,16,TRBJ1-1,-,TRBV2,TGTGCCAGCAGTGATACAGGGATCTTTCTGAACACTGAAGCTTTCTTT,CASSDTGIFLNTEAFF
TRBD2,15,TRBJ2-1,once,TRBV27,TGTGCCAGCAGTTTATCGGCGGGAGGGGGCAATGAGCAGTTCTTC,CASSLSAGGGNEQFF
TRBD1,14,TRBJ2-7,-,TRBV7-9,TGTGCCAGCAGTCTCACCGGGACAGTCTACGAGCAGTACTTC,CASSLTGTVYEQYF
-,15,TRBJ2-5,-,TRBV7-8,TGTGCCAGCAGCTTATACTCAGGTTCTTTGGAGACCCAGTACTTC,CASSLYSGSLETQYF
-,13,TRBJ2-7,once,TRBV28,TGTGCCGGCCGGAGGCCTCTAGACTACGAGCAGTACTTC,CAGRRPLDYEQYF
TRBD1,16,TRBJ2-3,-,TRBV28,TGTGCCAGCAGCTCCTCGAGGGGGCTCGTGGGAGATACGCAGTATTTT,CASSSSRGLVGDTQYF
-,13,TRBJ2-7,-,TRBV9,TGTGCCAGCAGCGGGGGGACCGTCTACGAGCAGTACTTC,CASSGGTVYEQYF
-,15,TRBJ1-2,-,TRBV19,TGTGCCAGTAGTATAGATCTAGGGCTCCGCTATGGCTACACCTTC,CASSIDLGLRYGYTF
TRBD1,15,TRBJ1-1,-,TRBV13,TGTGCCAGCAGCTTAGGGAGGGGGCTTGACACTGAAGCTTTCTTT,CASSLGRGLDTEAFF
-,16,TRBJ2-1,few,TRBV21-1,TGTGCCAGCAGCAAAGTCCACGGGGTAACCTACAATGAGCAGTTCTTC,CASSKVHGVTYNEQFF
-,9,TRBJ2-7,-,TRBV21-1,TGTGCCAGCAGCAACGAGCAGTACTTC,CASSNEQYF
-,16,TRBJ1-2,-,TRBV14,TGTGCCAGCAGCCAAGATCGCAGGGGCGCGGACTATGGCTACACCTTC,CASSQDRRGADYGYTF
TRBD2,15,TRBJ2-5,once,TRBV9,TGTGCCAGCAGCGGGACTAGCGGGAGGGAAGAGACCCAGTACTTC,CASSGTSGREETQYF
-,15,TRBJ1-2,-,TRBV7-9,TGTGCCAGCAGCCCCGGTCGGGGGGGCGCCTCTGGCTACACCTTC,CASSPGRGGASGYTF
TRBD2,14,TRBJ2-7,-,TRBV27,TGTGCCAGCATGCCGGGAGGGAGCTCCTACGAGCAGTACTTC,CASMPGGSSYEQYF
-,18,TRBJ2-5,-,TRBV4-2,TGTGCCAGCAGCCAAGAGTTCGGGGGCCCCTTTTTTGTTCGCGGCCAGTACTTC,CASSQEFGGPFFVRGQYF
-,14,TRBJ2-7,-,TRBV9,TGTGCCAGCAGCGTAGGAGGGAGCCATCACGAGCAGTACTTC,CASSVGGSHHEQYF
TRBD1,14,TRBJ1-1,-,TRBV6-1,TGTGCCAGCAGTGAACAGGGGGCGAAGACTGAAGCTTTCTTT,CASSEQGAKTEAFF
TRBD1,14,TRBJ2-3,-,TRBV7-9,TGTGCCAGCAGCCGGACAGGGGTGGCAGATACGCAGTATTTT,CASSRTGVADTQYF
TRBD1,15,TRBJ1-1,-,TRBV6-1,TGTGCCAGCAGGCGGACAGGGGGCGTTGACACTGAAGCTTTCTTT,CASRRTGGVDTEAFF
TRBD1,15,TRBJ2-7,once,TRBV9,TGTGCCAGCAGCCAATACGACAGGGTGGGCGACGAGCAGTACTTC,CASSQYDRVGDEQYF
-,16,TRBJ2-7,-,TRBV27,TGTGCCAGCAGCCCAGGGCGGCAGGGTCTCTCCTACGAGCAGTACTTC,CASSPGRQGLSYEQYF
TRBD1,13,TRBJ1-3,-,TRBV28,TGTGCCAGCAGTCCGACAGGGCTGAACACCATATATTTT,CASSPTGLNTIYF
-,16,TRBJ1-5,-,TRBV21-1,TGTGCCAGCAGCAAAGCGACAGGGTTAAGCAATCAGCCCCAGCATTTT,CASSKATGLSNQPQHF
-,14,TRBJ2-7,-,TRBV5-1,TGCGCCAGCAGCTTGGAGGGGACACCCGACGAGCAGTACTTC,CASSLEGTPDEQYF
TRBD1,14,TRBJ2-7,once,TRBV27,TGTGCCAGCAAAGGGACAGGGGGTACCTCCGAGCAGTACTTC,CASKGTGGTSEQYF
TRBD1,16,TRBJ1-2,once,TRBV27,TGTGCCAGCAGTCTCAATTACAGGGGGGGTTCCTATGGCTACACCTTC,CASSLNYRGGSYGYTF
-,17,TRBJ2-3,-,TRBV15,TGTGCCACCAGCAGACTACCGAGGAGGGGGCTCACAGATACGCAGTATTTT,CATSRLPRRGLTDTQYF
-,12,TRBJ2-3,-,TRBV28,TGTGCCAGCAGACAACGGGGTTTTCCGCAGTATTTT,CASRQRGFPQYF
-,15,TRBJ1-1,-,TRBV2,TGTGCCAGCAGTGGCAAAGAGGGAATGAACACTGAAGCTTTCTTT,CASSGKEGMNTEAFF
-,15,TRBJ1-1,-,TRBV6-1,TGTGCCAGCCCCAGGACAGAGATTTATGGCACTGAAGCTTTCTTT,CASPRTEIYGTEAFF
-,15,TRBJ2-3,once,TRBV13,TGTGCCAGCAGTTCCGGGACTGAGACCACAGATACGCAGTATTTT,CASSSGTETTDTQYF
-,15,TRBJ2-7,many,TRBV11-2,TGTGCCAGCAGCCGGGGCCAAGGGAGGTCCTACGAGCAGTACTTC,CASSRGQGRSYEQYF
TRBD2,15,TRBJ2-1,once,TRBV9,TGTGCCAGCAGCGCAGGGACTAGCGGGAACAATGAGCAGTTCTTC,CASSAGTSGNNEQFF
-,14,TRBJ2-3,-,TRBV27,TGTGCCAGCATCTCCCGGGCGAACACAGATACGCAGTATTTT,CASISRANTDTQYF